In this sample, the clone carrying this T cell receptor beta chain turned up a few times. As yet, its antigen is unknown. Method: immunoSEQ multiplex PCR; TCRdb's copy keeps in-frame clones and lacks some. The sample consists of over 14,000 clones, 60% to 80% of them appearing once. This sample was included in a study of CD4+ T cells in melanoma. Overall study results and limits: CD8+ T cell, macrophage and B cell function reportedly correlated with neoantigen-specific CD4+ T cells. Reportedly, melanoma neoantigen-specific CD4+ T cells showed varied differentiation states.

Germline lookup yields CDR1 SGHRS and CDR2 YFSETQ. This CDR3 spans 13 amino acids. The ends were cut back, 1 base at V and 3 bases at J, with 4 bases in the middle. V usage is TRBV5-1 and J usage is TRBJ2-2; D gene uncertain. The sequence was collected from a human donor with melanoma. Specimen: cells from a culture (not recorded whether cultured in vitro). CDR3 DNA: TGCGCCAGCAGCTTGAGGGACACCGGGGAGCTGTTTTTT. As protein: CASSLRDTGELFF.